The present entry profiles one T cell receptor (beta chain) with its context. No antigen is known for it. CDR3 length: 13 residues. Germline V CDR1 and CDR2: SNHLY, FYNNEI. Trimming took 8 bases from V and 8 from J, leaving 13 bases between them. The sample originates from a study of blood T cells in healthy people across ages. General study points: Among long-lived donors, naive CD4+ cells were more numerous and diversity higher than in aged donors.

A second PCR of roughly 6 to 12 cycles used a sample-barcoded 5' primer and a J-beta primer mix. TCRdb processed the 5' RACE reads anew with MiXCR; each CDR3 protein has one entry. The repertoire holds more than 800,000 distinct CDR3 sequences, 29% seen once, with 17% in the top ten. This TCR came from a woman over 75 in good health. The chain is built from TRBV2 and TRBJ1-6, with D unclear. Sample: blood. The CDR3 region has the DNA TGTGCCAGCGGCCGTAATCTCGATTCACCCCTCCACTTT. Translating it yields CASGRNLDSPLHF. The full variable domain, in which reference TRBV2 and TRBJ1-6 provide the parts outside the CDR3, is EPEVTQTPSHQVTQMGQEVILRCVPISNHLYFYWYRQILGQKVEFLVSFYNNEISEKSEIFDDQFSVERPDGSNFTLKIRSTKLEDSAMYFCASGRNLDSPLHFGNGTRLTVT.